This T cell receptor (beta chain) was sequenced in a study of cytomegalovirus exposure and HLA in healthy donors. Overall study: A previous analysis identified more than 100 million unique TCR beta sequences derived from 180 million or so T cells. Overall study results and limits: Researchers counted around 170 TCR beta chains as cytomegalovirus-associated. TCR beta V- and J-gene trimming, according to a later analysis, was linked to a missense DCLRE1C variant.

CDR3 size: 16 residues. From germline, CDR1 is MDHEN and CDR2 SYDVKM. Trimming shortened V by 5 bases and J by 6 bases, and 22 bases separated the two germline ends. Primers for the PCR totalled 60 Vbeta and 13 Jbeta. This table comes from immunoSEQ multiplex PCR, and its TCRdb copy is limited to in-frame clones, with some not included. The sample carries under 250,000 clones, roughly 87% recorded once. Concerning this clone itself: What it recognizes is unknown.

The receptor comes from a man aged 40-49 years in good health and CMV-seropositive. The rearrangement uses TRBV28 and TRBJ1-1; the D gene is possibly TRBD1 (6 bases). The sample consisted of PBMCs. The CDR3 protein is CASSDLWRVKGAEAFF. CDR3 in DNA: TGTGCCAGCAGTGACCTTTGGCGAGTCAAGGGGGCTGAAGCTTTCTTT. The variable domain in full, with the rest retrieved from reference TRBV28 and TRBJ1-1, is DVKVTQSSRYLVKRTGEKVFLECVQDMDHENMFWYRQDPGLGLRLIYFSYDVKMKEKGDIPEGYSVSREKKERFSLILESASTNQTSMYLCASSDLWRVKGAEAFFGQGTRLTVV.